This T cell receptor (beta chain) was obtained from a study of blood T cells in healthy people across ages. For the second PCR, which ran for about 7 to 11 cycles, a sample-barcoded 5' primer and a J-beta primer mix were used. In TCRdb, the 5' RACE reads were re-called with MiXCR into one record per CDR3 protein. This table holds approximately 810,000 distinct CDR3 sequences, around 34% found once. This clonotype has more than one count but fewer than ten. Germline values: CDR1 SGHVS, CDR2 FNYEAQ. The CDR3 is 15 residues long. Trimming took 1 base from V and 5 from J, leaving 12 bases between them. Each donor supplied approximately 10 milliliters of peripheral blood.

This chain uses TRBV7-6 with TRBJ1-5, with D possibly TRBD1 on 6 matching bases. The clonotype was recovered from a man younger than 35 in good health. The sequencing sample was made of blood. The CDR3 DNA follows: TGTGCCAGCAGCTTAGAGGCAGGGGCCCATCAGCCCCAGCATTTT. Its protein is CASSLEAGAHQPQHF. Full variable domain (missing parts from reference TRBV7-6 and TRBJ1-5): GAGVSQSPRYKVTKRGQDVALRCDPISGHVSLYWYRQALGQGPEFLTYFNYEAQQDKSGLPNDRFSAERPEGSISTLTIQRTEQRDSAMYRCASSLEAGAHQPQHFGDGTRLSIL.